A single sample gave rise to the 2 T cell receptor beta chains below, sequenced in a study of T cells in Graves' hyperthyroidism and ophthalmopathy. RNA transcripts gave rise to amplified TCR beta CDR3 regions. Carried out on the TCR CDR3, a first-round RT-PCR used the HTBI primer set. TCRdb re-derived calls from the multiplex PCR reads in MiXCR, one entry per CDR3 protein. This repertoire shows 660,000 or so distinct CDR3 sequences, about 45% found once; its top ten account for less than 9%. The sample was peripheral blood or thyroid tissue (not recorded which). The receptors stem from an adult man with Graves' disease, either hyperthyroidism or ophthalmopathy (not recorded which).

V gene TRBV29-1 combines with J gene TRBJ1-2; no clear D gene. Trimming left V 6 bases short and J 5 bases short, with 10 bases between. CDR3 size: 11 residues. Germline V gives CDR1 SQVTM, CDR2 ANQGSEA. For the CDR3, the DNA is TGCAGCGTGACGGACGGGTATGGCTACACCTTC. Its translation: CSVTDGYGYTF. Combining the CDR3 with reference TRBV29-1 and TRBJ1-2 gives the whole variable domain SAVISQKPSRDICQRGTSLTIQCQVDSQVTMMFWYRQQPGQSLTLIATANQGSEATYESGFVIDKFPISRPNLTFSTLTVSNMSPEDSSIYLCSVTDGYGYTFGSGTRLTVV.

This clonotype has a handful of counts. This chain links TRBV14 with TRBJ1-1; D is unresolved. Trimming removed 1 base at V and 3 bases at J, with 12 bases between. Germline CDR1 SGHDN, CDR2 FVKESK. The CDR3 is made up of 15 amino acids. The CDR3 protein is CASSQVGPLHTEAFF. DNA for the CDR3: TGTGCCAGCAGCCAAGTAGGGCCTCTGCACACTGAAGCTTTCTTT. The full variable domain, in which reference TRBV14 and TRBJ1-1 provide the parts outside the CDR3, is EAGVTQFPSHSVIEKGQTVTLRCDPISGHDNLYWYRRVMGKEIKFLLHFVKESKQDESGMPNNRFLAERTGGTYSTLKVQPAELEDSGVYFCASSQVGPLHTEAFFGQGTRLTVV.